This TCR beta chain was identified during a study of CD8+ T cells in alopecia areata. General observations from the study: Clonality was higher in lesional than normal scalp, especially in alopecia totalis/universalis. Many expanded lesional clones persisted in scalp and blood during tofacitinib.

Treatment described: oral pan-JAK inhibitor, 5-10 mg twice daily. Alopecia areata patients provided lesional scalp punch biopsies and peripheral blood. Trimming removed 4 bases from V and 10 bases from J; junction bases left unmatched: 9. Per germline, CDR1 SGHTA and CDR2 FQGTGA. The CDR3 runs to 14 residues. The sequencing template was cDNA reverse transcribed from extracted RNA. The assay was immunoSEQ multiplex PCR, and TCRdb's table has in-frame clones only and misses some. Altogether 150,000 to 200,000 clones are present, under 80% being singletons, with the ten largest covering 1.3%. This clone showed up just a few times. Its antigen is not identified.

J is TRBJ2-1 and V is TRBV7-3, with TRBD2 identical over 8 bases. The sequences come from CD4+ T cells sorted from blood, collected at approximately week 49, from a patient treated with tofacitinib. This receptor was identified in a human donor with alopecia areata. CDR3 in DNA: TGTGCCAGCAGCTCCGGGACTAGTTCATGGGAGCAGTTCTTC. It specifies CASSSGTSSWEQFF. The whole variable domain, filled in from reference TRBV7-3 and TRBJ2-1, reads GAGVSQTPSNKVTEKGKYVELRCDPISGHTALYWYRQSLGQGPEFLIYFQGTGAADDSGLPNDRFFAVRPEGSVSTLKIQRTERGDSAVYLCASSSGTSSWEQFFGPGTRLTVL.